This TCR beta chain was recovered during a study of molecular identifiers for immune sequencing clone quantification. Study-wide results and limits: Over 97% of effector molecules, but under 1% in naive cells, were held by clones with more than 20 RNA copies.

V gave up 6 bases and J gave up 5 bases, with 14 bases separating them. This CDR3 is built from 13 residues. CDR1 is SQVTM and CDR2 is ANQGSEA in the germline V gene. Libraries used roughly 19,000 to 1,100,000 sorted naive CD8 T cells and 10%, 30% or 50% RNA input. This clonotype was counted many times. Antigen unknown. Preparation methods for the bulk TCR libraries were those previously described, with listed TCR primers. TCRdb passed the PCR reads through MiXCR, listing each CDR3 protein once. Of hundreds of thousands of distinct CDR3 sequences in the sample, roughly a quarter are singletons; the top ten hold 0.65% to 0.75%.

The sequenced material came from naive CD8+ T cells from blood, with Jurkat cell RNA spiked in. Subset meaning: FACS-sorted CD8+CD4-CCR7+CD45RA+ naive T cells. This clonotype was sampled from a human donor in good health. Some libraries in this study had Jurkat cell RNA spiked in. The chain combines TRBV29-1 with TRBJ2-1; possibly TRBD2 for D (6 bases). CDR3 sequence (DNA): TGCAGCGTCAGCGGAGGAGGGCACAATGAGCAGTTCTTC. Encoded protein: CSVSGGGHNEQFF.